The text below deals with one T cell receptor beta chain. Its antigen is not identified. The data were taken from a study of brain metastases from non-small cell lung cancer. Study-level points and caveats: Brain metastases had lower T-cell infiltration than primary tumors. Expanded T-cell clones appeared in roughly 60% of brain metastases over primaries. Paired brain metastases and primary tumors largely shared TCR repertoires.

Germline CDR1 reads SGHNT; CDR2 reads YENEEA. There are 16 residues in the CDR3. V shed 5 bases and J shed 7 bases, with 21 bases lying between them. Assay: immunoSEQ multiplex PCR; the TCRdb copy retains only in-frame clones and omits some. This sample has roughly 1,800 clones, with 91% found just once. This sequence was found in a donor aged 40 or older with non-small cell lung cancer. What was sequenced was primary lung tumor tissue. The chain combines TRBV11-3 with TRBJ1-3; D gene ambiguous. CDR3 amino acids: CASSLRVRWEWNTIYF. CDR3 bases: TGTGCCAGCAGCCTCCGGGTCCGTTGGGAATGGAACACCATATATTTT.